The 8 T cell receptor beta chains reported below all come from one sample, sequenced in a study of beta chain features in type 1 diabetes. The authors reverse transcribed all of the isolated RNA, so sequencing captured expressed TCRB transcripts. Here immunoSEQ multiplex PCR was the method, and the copy in TCRdb shows in-frame clones only, minus some. The data hold 900,000 or so clones, with about 17% observed a single time. The sequenced sample was naive CD4+ T cells from blood. Receptors originate from a young woman in good health.

This clone was recorded a few times. V is TRBV5-1 and J is TRBJ2-7; 8 positions match TRBD2. The junction had 11 bases not matched to a gene; V was cut back by 2 bases and J by 1 base. The CDR3 sequence is 17 residues long. Germline V gene lookup returns CDR1 SGHRS and CDR2 YFSETQ. The CDR3 loop reads CASSFRIRTSGSYEQYF. The CDR3 coding sequence is TGCGCCAGCAGCTTCCGGATACGCACTAGCGGTTCCTACGAGCAGTACTTC.

The genes are TRBV4-3 and TRBJ1-5; D is ambiguous. Germline CDR1 reads LGHNA; CDR2 reads YSLEER. V gave up 1 base and J gave up 7 bases, with 8 bases separating them. This CDR3 has 13 residues. The CDR3 nucleotides read TGCGCCAGCAGCCAAGCGGTGGAGCAGCCCCAGCATTTT. As protein: CASSQAVEQPQHF.

V is TRBV18 and J is TRBJ2-4; D remains ambiguous. V gave up 3 bases and J gave up 0 bases, with 12 bases separating them. This CDR3 spans 16 amino acids. The V gene's germline CDR1 is KGHSH and CDR2 LQKENI. CDR3 sequence (DNA): TGTGCCAGCTCACCCCTGGGGTTGCTAGCCAAAAACATTCAGTACTTC. Protein product: CASSPLGLLAKNIQYF.

This chain uses TRBV11-2 with TRBJ2-3; 8 bases fit TRBD1. CDR3 length equals 14 residues. Losses at the gene ends were 5 bases for V and 4 bases for J; bases not matched to a gene: 5. In germline, CDR1 is SGHAT, CDR2 FQNNGV. The CDR3 is CASSRGQGSDTQYF. CDR3 nucleotide sequence: TGTGCCAGCAGCCGTGGACAGGGCTCAGATACGCAGTATTTT.

The rearrangement uses TRBV27 and TRBJ2-7; TRBD2 agrees at 7 bases. Trimming removed 5 bases from V and 2 bases from J; junction bases left unmatched: 6. CDR1 MNHEY and CDR2 SMNVEV come from the germline V gene (reference sequence). The CDR3 is 14 amino acids. CDR3 in amino acids: CASSRSSGTYEQYF. The CDR3 bases are TGTGCCAGCAGTCGTTCTAGCGGTACCTACGAGCAGTACTTC.

The chain joins TRBV11-2 to TRBJ2-5; TRBD1 matches at 12 bases. V shed 1 base and J 5 bases; nucleotides not matched to a gene: 5. The length of the CDR3 is 16 residues. In germline, CDR1 is SGHAT, CDR2 FQNNGV. The CDR3 protein is CASSLGDRGLYETQYF. The CDR3 region has the DNA TGTGCCAGCAGCTTAGGGGACAGGGGGCTATACGAGACCCAGTACTTC.

The rearrangement joins TRBV7-2 to TRBJ2-3, with D possibly being TRBD2 (6 bases). The CDR3 sequence is 16 residues long. Germline loops: CDR1 SGHTA, CDR2 FQGNSA. The V end lost 2 bases, the J end lost 6 bases, and 18 bases lay between the germline ends. The chain's CDR3 is CASSLTPSTGRDTQYF. The CDR3 bases are TGTGCCAGCAGCTTAACCCCTAGCACTGGGAGGGATACGCAGTATTTT. Drawing the rest from reference TRBV7-2 and TRBJ2-3, the complete variable domain is GAGVSQSPSNKVTEKGKDVELRCDPISGHTALYWYRQSLGQGLEFLIYFQGNSAPDKSGLPSDRFSAERTGGSVSTLTIQRTQQEDSAVYLCASSLTPSTGRDTQYFGPGTRLTVL.

V and J are TRBV18 and TRBJ2-7; possible D gene TRBD1, 6 bases. Germline CDR1 reads KGHSH; CDR2 reads LQKENI. CDR3 length: 16 residues. The germline V and J ends were trimmed by 1 base and 2 bases, with 15 bases remaining between them. CDR3 bases: TGTGCCAGCTCACCACGTCCGCAGGGGTCCCCCTACGAGCAGTACTTC. It translates to CASSPRPQGSPYEQYF.